The 16 T cell receptor beta chains below were found in one sample sequenced in a study of Graves' ophthalmopathy and Graves' hyperthyroidism. Investigators amplified TCR beta CDR3 regions from RNA transcripts. Second-round multiplex PCR came after first-round RT-PCR with HTBI primers. TCRdb called the multiplex PCR reads again in MiXCR, with one record for every CDR3 protein. The sample carries 740,000 or so distinct CDR3 sequences, roughly 40% recorded once. The material sequenced was peripheral blood. Every receptor here comes from an adult man with Graves' ophthalmopathy.

The chain has TRBV20-1 and TRBJ2-7, with 8 bases that match TRBD2. The CDR3 runs to 14 residues. The germline CDR1 and CDR2 sequences are DFQATT and SNEGSKA (reference sequence). Losses at the gene ends were 6 bases for V and 2 bases for J; bases not matched to a gene: 9. The CDR3 bases are TGCAGTGCCGTAAGCGGGAGTGTTCCCTACGAGCAGTACTTC. This encodes CSAVSGSVPYEQYF.

In this sample, this clonotype turned up many times. The V gene is TRBV20-1, the J gene TRBJ1-1; D is unresolved. CDR3 length equals 11 residues. Germline CDR1 DFQATT, CDR2 SNEGSKA (reference sequence). As DNA, the CDR3 is TGCAGATCGGAAGGAGGCGGCGAAGCTTTCTTT. Protein: CRSEGGGEAFF.

V is TRBV20-1 and J is TRBJ2-5; 9 bases map to TRBD2. V lost 3 bases to trimming and J lost 7 bases; unmatched junction nucleotides: 9. The CDR3 sequence is 14 residues long. Germline loops: CDR1 DFQATT, CDR2 SNEGSKA (reference sequence). The CDR3, as DNA: TGCAGTGCTAGCCCCGGGACTAGCTACGTGACCCAGTACTTC. This translates into CSASPGTSYVTQYF.

In this sample, this clonotype turned up a few times. The V call is TRBV10-3, the J call TRBJ2-7; 8 nucleotides line up with TRBD1. V lost 2 bases and J lost 2; bases outside the gene matches: 5. The CDR3 sequence is 15 residues long. Germline V gene lookup returns CDR1 ENHRY and CDR2 SYGVKD. The DNA of the CDR3 is TGTGCCATCAGTGAGGGTCCGGGACAGGCCTACGAGCAGTACTTC. As protein: CAISEGPGQAYEQYF.

The chain uses TRBV30 and TRBJ2-7; D is ambiguous. CDR3 length: 13 amino acids. V was clipped by 2 bases and J by 6 bases, with 14 bases between them. Germline V lookup: CDR1 GTSNPN, CDR2 SVGIG (reference sequence). The CDR3 loop reads CAWSSNVWGEQYF. In DNA, the CDR3 is TGTGCCTGGAGTTCTAACGTGTGGGGCGAGCAGTACTTC.

Regarding this clonotype: The junction departs from germline at one end; a sequencing error may be responsible. This sequence joins TRBV2 and TRBJ2-7; no clear D gene. The CDR3 contains 13 residues. Germline lookup yields CDR1 SNHLY and CDR2 FYNNEI. DNA of the CDR3: TGTGCCAGCAGTGAATGGGCTTCCTGCGAGCAGTACTTC. Its protein product is CASSEWASCEQYF. The variable domain in full, completed from reference TRBV2 and TRBJ2-7, reads EPEVTQTPSHQVTQMGQEVILRCVPISNHLYFYWYRQILGQKVEFLVSFYNNEISEKSEIFDDQFSVERPDGSNFTLKIRSTKLEDSAMYFCASSEWASCEQYFGPGTRLTVT.

There are many counts of this clonotype. This chain connects TRBV29-1 to TRBJ1-4; D unresolved. The CDR3 spans 12 residues. Trimming took 6 bases from V and 8 from J, leaving 13 bases between them. The germline gives CDR1 SQVTM, CDR2 ANQGSEA. The CDR3 reads CSVKLYEEKLFF. The CDR3 DNA follows: TGCAGCGTCAAGCTGTATGAAGAAAAACTGTTTTTT.

This clonotype showed up many times. The chain joins TRBV10-3 to TRBJ1-1; D uncertain. In germline, CDR1 is ENHRY, CDR2 SYGVKD. CDR3 length: 12 amino acids. With 5 bases removed from V and 4 bases from J, the gap between germline ends came to 8 bases. The CDR3 loop reads CAISSVGTEAFF. DNA for the CDR3: TGTGCCATCAGTTCAGTGGGCACTGAAGCTTTCTTT.

V is TRBV20-1 and J is TRBJ1-2; TRBD1 matches 9 bases. Per the germline V gene, CDR1 is DFQATT and CDR2 is SNEGSKA (reference sequence). V trimming: 5 bases; J trimming: 5 bases; junction bases outside the gene matches: 3. The CDR3 has 12 amino acids. The CDR3 spells CSAVGTGYGYTF. The DNA for the CDR3 is TGCAGTGCTGTCGGGACAGGGTATGGCTACACCTTC.

This clonotype occurred many times. The chain is built from TRBV15 and TRBJ2-2, with 8 bases identical to TRBD1. The V segment lost 3 bases and the J segment 5 bases; nucleotides outside the gene matches: 2. The CDR3 length is 14 residues. Germline assignment: CDR1 LNHNV and CDR2 YYDKDF (reference sequence). The CDR3 loop is CATSRDRVTGELFF. The CDR3, as DNA: TGTGCCACCAGCAGGGACAGGGTTACCGGGGAGCTGTTTTTT.

This clonotype was picked up many times. The chain recombines TRBV7-6 with TRBJ2-6; D may correspond to TRBD1 or TRBD2 (5 bases each). The V end lost 6 bases, the J end lost 0 bases, and 15 bases lay between the germline ends. Germline V lookup: CDR1 SGHVS, CDR2 FNYEAQ. The CDR3 has 17 amino acids. The CDR3 coding sequence is TGTGCCAGCAGTTCCCGGGACCGGGGCTCTGGGGCCAACGTCCTGACTTTC. This sequence encodes CASSSRDRGSGANVLTF.

This clonotype was counted at least ten times. The chain links TRBV9 to TRBJ1-1, with a tentative D call TRBD1 (5 bases). Germline V gene data show CDR1 as SGDLS and CDR2 as YYNGEE. V was trimmed by 0 bases and J by 7 bases, leaving 10 bases between them. This CDR3 is 13 amino acids long. The CDR3 sequence: CASSVGGTGEAFF. CDR3 coding DNA: TGTGCCAGCAGCGTAGGAGGGACGGGTGAAGCTTTCTTT.

The sample holds a few counts of this clonotype. J is TRBJ2-5 and V is TRBV7-2; D perhaps matches TRBD1 (6 bases). Germline V gene lookup returns CDR1 SGHTA and CDR2 FQGNSA. The CDR3 is made up of 15 amino acids. V lost 6 bases, J lost 0 bases, and 14 bases lay in between. Written as DNA, the CDR3 is TGTGCCAGCAGTCCCAGGACAGAATACCAAGAGACCCAGTACTTC. Protein sequence: CASSPRTEYQETQYF.

This clonotype has a count of ten or more. The gene calls are TRBV6-5 and TRBJ1-2, with D possibly matching TRBD1 (5 bases). The CDR3 length is 13 residues. V was cut by 2 bases and J by 1 base, with 5 bases left in between. Germline CDR1 MNHEY, CDR2 SVGAGI. CDR3 loop: CASSYGGNYGYTF. Here the CDR3 DNA reads TGTGCCAGCAGTTACGGGGGTAACTATGGCTACACCTTC.

V usage is TRBV29-1 and J usage is TRBJ2-3; 11 bases map to TRBD2. Germline CDR1 reads SQVTM; CDR2 reads ANQGSEA. This CDR3 region has 13 residues. The V gene end was trimmed by 8 bases and the J gene end by 2 bases; junction bases not matched to a gene: 3. The CDR3 coding sequence is TGCAGCCGACTAGCGGGGTCCACAGATACGCAGTATTTT. Amino acids: CSRLAGSTDTQYF.

V usage is TRBV28 and J usage is TRBJ2-7, with TRBD2 matching 7 bases. The V and J ends lost 10 bases and 5 bases, in that order; junction bases with no gene match: 8. The CDR3 has 12 amino acids. CDR1 and CDR2 from the germline V gene are MDHEN and SYDVKM. The CDR3 protein is CATVSGFDEQYF. The CDR3 DNA is TGTGCCACCGTTAGCGGGTTCGACGAGCAGTACTTC.